The subject of this entry is one T cell receptor (beta chain). The CDR3 spans 18 residues. J gave up 0 bases and V 4 bases, and 14 bases lay outside the gene matches. Germline V CDR1 and CDR2: MNHNS, SASEGT. The sample is drawn from a study of blood T cell repertoires in COVID-19. Study-level information: Donors in the United States, Italy and Spain gave samples during acute or convalescent COVID-19.

The protocol was immunoSEQ multiplex PCR, while the TCRdb copy is restricted to in-frame clones and leaves out a portion. This sample has some 49,000 clones, with about four fifths found just once. The genes are TRBV6-1 and TRBJ1-2; 7 bases agree with TRBD1. This receptor was identified in a woman in her fifties or sixties with acute or convalescent COVID-19. Sequenced: peripheral blood. The CDR3 region is CASSGAGTASSTNYGYTF. The CDR3 DNA reads TGTGCCAGCAGTGGGGCCGGGACAGCCTCTAGTACTAACTATGGCTACACCTTC.